Listed below are T cell receptor beta chains from one sample, sequenced in a study of blood T cell repertoires in COVID-19. Data came from immunoSEQ multiplex PCR; TCRdb stores just in-frame clones and leaves some out. The sample lists roughly 230,000 clones, almost 90% seen once, with roughly 2% in the top ten. Material for sequencing was peripheral blood. These receptors originate from a woman aged 60-70 years with COVID-19, enrolled during active disease. CDR3s include the opening cysteine and the closing phenylalanine or tryptophan. Clone size appears in some rows only: once, few, many, or a class for an expanded clone.

abundance,j_gene,v_gene,CDR3aa
NA,TRBJ2-2,TRBV27,CASSFGRGETGELFF
NA,TRBJ2-7,TRBV25-1,CASSDSFGGSAYEQYF
NA,TRBJ2-2,TRBV19,CASRRRDTGELFF
NA,TRBJ1-6,TRBV11-3,CASSLRSDSPLHF
NA,TRBJ1-6,TRBV4-3,CASSQVMRNSPLHF
NA,TRBJ1-6,TRBV4-1,CASSQLWRGRDKRSPLHF
NA,TRBJ1-4,TRBV5-6,CASSSSPTGYEKLFF
NA,TRBJ1-1,TRBV6-5,CASSPVGGGTEAFF
NA,TRBJ2-1,TRBV9,CASSETSGGADEQFF
NA,TRBJ1-1,TRBV25-1,CASGPGGGNTEAFF
NA,TRBJ2-5,TRBV10-2,CASSELGLAGVETQYF
NA,TRBJ2-2,TRBV6-6,CASSHRTGGMNTGELFF
few,TRBJ1-1,TRBV18,CASSPKTGGRTEAFF
NA,TRBJ2-3,TRBV29-1,CSVEDYRVITDTQYF
once,TRBJ2-2,TRBV6-5,CASSLRQGPTGELFF
NA,TRBJ1-2,TRBV7-9,CASSLAYRAQGYTF
NA,TRBJ1-2,TRBV3-1/TRBV3-2,CASSQGVYGYTF
NA,TRBJ2-2,TRBV4-3,CASSEHLLNTGELFF
NA,TRBJ1-2,TRBV21-1,CASSMPARTGRYGYTF
NA,TRBJ1-6,TRBV12-3/TRBV12-4,CASSPQDSPLHF
NA,TRBJ2-3,TRBV7-2,CASSPNQSGADTQYF
NA,TRBJ1-2,TRBV7-9,CASKGAPVYGYTF
NA,TRBJ1-5,TRBV19,CASSIGRAIRYGQPQHF
NA,TRBJ1-1,TRBV7-2,CASSRDRSEAFF
once,TRBJ2-1,TRBV7-2,CASSFGLGRGPNEQFF
once,TRBJ1-2,TRBV7-9,CASSARTGGYYGYTF
NA,TRBJ2-7,TRBV7-9,CASSLRASGLSYEQYF
NA,TRBJ1-1,TRBV4-2,CASSQETGRVTEAFF
NA,TRBJ2-1,TRBV5-1,CASSEVGYNEQFF
NA,TRBJ1-2,TRBV5-1,CASSLTPGSGARGYTF
NA,TRBJ2-3,TRBV13,CASSGRTGTGGSDTQYF
NA,TRBJ2-3,TRBV11-3,CASSLGTDTQYF
once,TRBJ2-1,TRBV5-4,CASSSGLAGNDEQFF
NA,TRBJ1-5,TRBV7-2,CASSQRPGLVPQHF
NA,TRBJ1-1,TRBV12-5,CASGLVMAGTEAFF
NA,TRBJ1-2,TRBV5-4,CASRLDSNLNYGYTF
NA,TRBJ1-1,TRBV11-1,CASSLAGRVESEAFF
NA,TRBJ1-4,TRBV9,CASSDHRDEKLFF
NA,TRBJ1-5,TRBV27,CASSQRTDGNQPQHF